This T cell receptor beta chain originates from a study of blood T cell repertoires in COVID-19. TCRdb's copy holds only in-frame clones and misses some; the assay was immunoSEQ multiplex PCR. This table has some 190,000 clones, 84% appearing once. A single count supports this clone. Losses at the gene ends were 2 bases for V and 9 bases for J; bases not matched to a gene: 5. In germline, CDR1 is GTSNPN, CDR2 SVGIG (reference sequence). The CDR3 has 13 amino acids. The receptor was isolated from a woman aged 65 to 85 with active or convalescent COVID-19. Specimen: peripheral blood. The chain combines TRBV30 with TRBJ2-1, with TRBD2 matching 9 bases. The CDR3 loop is CAWSFSGRREQFF. In nucleotides, the CDR3 is TGTGCCTGGAGTTTCAGCGGGAGGCGTGAGCAGTTCTTC.